Below, 3 T cell receptor beta chains from the same sample are listed, as sequenced in a study of blood T cell repertoires in COVID-19. The assay was immunoSEQ multiplex PCR, and TCRdb's table has in-frame clones only and misses some. This table holds about 89,000 clones, 72% found once. The sequenced sample consisted of peripheral blood. The receptor set was obtained from a woman of 80 years or more with acute or convalescent COVID-19.

V and J are TRBV4-2 and TRBJ2-1, with TRBD1 as a possible D gene (6 bases). Germline V CDR1 and CDR2: LGHNA, YNFKEQ. Trimming removed 0 bases at V and 7 bases at J, with 16 bases between. The CDR3 sequence is 16 residues long. This CDR3 is CASSQDRTGMWNEQFF. The CDR3 DNA sequence: TGTGCCAGCAGCCAAGATCGAACAGGGATGTGGAATGAGCAGTTCTTC.

The genes are TRBV7-2 and TRBJ2-5; possible D gene TRBD1, 6 bases. Trimming cost V 5 bases and J 2 bases, with 15 bases left between them. The CDR3 runs 15 residues. The germline gives CDR1 SGHTA, CDR2 FQGNSA. This CDR3 is CASSPAGTSQETQYF. The CDR3 region has the DNA TGTGCCAGCAGCCCCGCCGGGACATCTCAAGAGACCCAGTACTTC. The full variable domain, in which reference TRBV7-2 and TRBJ2-5 provide the parts outside the CDR3, is GAGVSQSPSNKVTEKGKDVELRCDPISGHTALYWYRQSLGQGLEFLIYFQGNSAPDKSGLPSDRFSAERTGGSVSTLTIQRTQQEDSAVYLCASSPAGTSQETQYFGPGTRLLVL.

This clone came up a few times. The chain has TRBV29-1 and TRBJ1-5, with no clear D. V lost 2 bases, J lost 2 bases, and 28 bases lay in between. Germline V gives CDR1 SQVTM, CDR2 ANQGSEA. This CDR3 spans 20 amino acids. For the CDR3, the DNA is TGCAGCGTTGAACCCCGTGGTTGTGGTCGACTTCGCAAGGGCAATCAGCCCCAGCATTTT. Translated: CSVEPRGCGRLRKGNQPQHF.